This T cell receptor (beta chain) was sequenced during a study of shared clonotypes between healthy human individuals (dated by TCRdb to about 2020). About the study as a whole: A couple of women and a few men aged 18 to 49 years were included in the cohort. For each donor, CD4 naive and CD4 memory were each run on three plates, CD8 naive on two plates, and CD8 memory on one plate. To estimate repertoire size and how much clonotypes are shared between individuals, the study performed deep sequencing of blood TCR repertoires from roughly five healthy adults. Per donor, leukapheresis produced somewhere between about 0.94 and 10 billion PBMCs. Libraries were prepared and TCR repertoires were sequenced by different laboratories using diverse techniques, in order to increase sequencing depth and limit assay-specific biases.

According to the germline V gene (reference sequence), CDR1 reads LNHDA and CDR2 reads SQIVND. From its cysteine to its phenylalanine, the CDR3 spans 15 amino acids. Only the CDR3 DNA stays, 45 bases, in frame from base 1. The germline V end is reduced by 9 bases and the J end by 4 bases; junction bases left unmatched: 11. TCR CDR3 regions were amplified from genomic DNA by multiplex PCR using the deep immunoSEQ assay. Genomic DNA extracted from each cell subset was distributed evenly over all wells of several immunoSEQ 96-well plates, and each plate served as one replicate. For sorted subsets, each replicate PCR was loaded with approximately 0.2 ug genomic DNA, equivalent to about 30,000 T cell genomes. Purified libraries were quantified with a Qubit 3.0 fluorometer, sized on a Bioanalyzer 2100, and re-quantified with the KAPA Library Quantification kit. Every immunoSEQ 96-well plate was sequenced on a dedicated single-read 150-cycle Illumina NextSeq 550 flow cell. Per the source publication's procedure: Because the immunoSEQ output held only junctional sequences and lacked quality scores, the filtering could not match the filtering applied to full-length reads. To assign V/J genes and CDR3, sequences were annotated against IMGT germline references using PyIR, a Python wrapper for IgBLAST v1.9. Reads were removed for weak V/J assignments (E-value above 1e-6), missing CDR3, stop codons, out-of-frame junctions, or ambiguous translated residues. V3J clonotypes were defined by identical inferred V gene, J gene, and CDR3 amino acid sequence. To compute the percentage overlap between repertoires, the number of shared unique clonotypes was divided by the size of the smaller repertoire. Richness of each repertoire was evaluated using RTK rarefaction, the Chao1 estimator, and Recon v2.1 estimates of unobserved clonotypes. OLGA was used to compute generation probabilities for all TCRbeta clonotypes that the gDNA method yielded from four donors. The table comes from immuneACCESS by way of TCRdb, which keeps in-frame sequences with V and J called. Part of the clones is missing from these tables; in studies checked, under half for an unresolved V gene and the rest for unknown reasons. Clone size and the V and J calls come from that table; the DNA yielded D and trimming. Counted in this sample were about 690,000 clones; 80% to 95% of them appeared once. About 33% of the sample is held by the ten biggest clonotypes.

Overall study results and their limits: Based on pairwise subsampling, the degree of clonotype sharing among donors was expected to be affected by sequencing depth. Larger estimated clonotype richness was generally found for naive subsets than for memory subsets. Incomplete sequencing was indicated by rarefaction of sorted-subset datasets, despite the large sequencing depth. Around 5% of naive CD4, around 4% of naive CD8, 2.3% of memory CD4, and more than 0.35% of memory CD8 clonotypes were shared across several donors. Only blood was sampled, and tissue TCR repertoires likely differ from those in blood. Compared with non-shared clonotypes, clonotypes shared by all four sorted-subset donors had higher generation probabilities. The small number of donors limited the genetic and exposure-history diversity represented.

About this clone itself: The target of this receptor is not known. Nothing much larger sits one base from this clone, and base qualities are not available.

Healthy HIV-negative adults with no recently reported acute infections or vaccinations were included as donors. Every donor was a Caucasian adult residing in Nashville, Tennessee, USA. The CD8 memory samples were a combination of magnetically selected CD45RO+ cells and CCR7-negative CD45RA+ effector memory (TemRA) cells. Blood was collected by leukapheresis, and PBMCs were isolated by Ficoll-Histopaque density gradient centrifugation and then cryopreserved in liquid nitrogen vapor phase. Analytical flow cytometry was used to check the purity and quantity of every magnetically sorted T cell population. Genomic DNA was isolated from every sorted fraction and measured by UV absorbance on a Nanodrop 2000c.

The sequencing sample was made of memory CD8+ T cells from PBMCs. In light of the paper, this sample's cell subset or site label describes: CD45RO+ cells pooled with CCR7-negative TemRA cells. Rearrangement joined TRBV19 to TRBJ1-5, and 8 junction bases match TRBD1. The TCR was taken from a man between 18 and 29 years old in good health. Some clones in this sample may be carry-over from other donors' samples. The nucleotides read TGTGCCAGCTCAAAAGGGACAGGCATTAATCAGCCCCAGCATTTT. Its amino acids are CASSKGTGINQPQHF.